The rows below give T cell receptor beta chains drawn from one sample of a study of T-cell reconstitution after alpha-beta-depleted transplantation in children. TCRdb called the PCR reads again in MiXCR, with one record for every CDR3 protein. The table lists approximately 630,000 distinct CDR3 sequences, around 13% of them singletons. Sequencing was performed on PBMCs, taken before TCRalphabeta/CD19-depleted stem cell transplant. Receptors were obtained from a girl aged 2 to 9 with congenital amegakaryocytic thrombocytopenia, due to receive a stem cell transplant. The CDR3 runs from the conserved cysteine through the conserved F or W. The D gene is left open where the match is weak. The listing skips clone size in some rows; elsewhere it reads once, few, many or a size class.

.	TRBV29-1	many	TRBJ2-1	TGCAGCGTTGACCTAGAATACAATGAGCAGTTCTTC	CSVDLEYNEQFF
TRBD1	TRBV20-1	many	TRBJ2-3	TGCAGTGCAAGGGACAGTTACACAGATACGCAGTATTTT	CSARDSYTDTQYF
TRBD2	TRBV29-1	many	TRBJ2-1	TGCAGCGTTGAAGTTGGGACTAGTGATGAGCAGTTCTTC	CSVEVGTSDEQFF
TRBD2	TRBV2	.	TRBJ2-2	TGTGCCAGCAATGATCGGAGGGAGGGCCTGGTTGGGGAGCTGTTTTTT	CASNDRREGLVGELFF
.	TRBV5-6	.	TRBJ1-1	TGTGCCAGCAGCCCGACTCCGACAGCGAACACTGAAGCTTTCTTT	CASSPTPTANTEAFF
TRBD2	TRBV5-1	.	TRBJ2-7	TGCGCCAGCAGCTGGGGACTAGCGGGAGTGTACGAGCAGTACTTC	CASSWGLAGVYEQYF
.	TRBV12-3/TRBV12-4	few	TRBJ2-1	TGTGCCAGCAGCCCCTCAGCCTGGGGAACGCAGTTCTTC	CASSPSAWGTQFF
TRBD2	TRBV7-8	.	TRBJ2-2	TGTGCCAGCAGCTGGGCACTAGCGGGATTGTTCGGGGAGCTGTTTTTT	CASSWALAGLFGELFF
.	TRBV28	.	TRBJ2-7	TGTGCCAGCAGTTTACCGGGGGCTCGGGAGCAGTACTTC	CASSLPGAREQYF
.	TRBV14	.	TRBJ2-3	TGTGCCAGCAGCCAAGCGGTGTTCGGCACAGATACGCAGTATTTT	CASSQAVFGTDTQYF
TRBD2	TRBV20-1	.	TRBJ2-2	TGCAGTGCTAGGCCGGGATTAGCGGGACGGACCGGGGAGCTGTTTTTT	CSARPGLAGRTGELFF
.	TRBV7-9	many	TRBJ1-5	TGTGCCAGCAGCTTAAATCTAGGACGAAATCAGCCCCAGCATTTT	CASSLNLGRNQPQHF
.	TRBV7-2	few	TRBJ1-5	TGTGCCAGCAGTTACGACAGAAATCAGCCCCAGCATTTT	CASSYDRNQPQHF
.	TRBV5-1	many	TRBJ2-7	TGCGCCAGCAGCTTGAGAACGGGCTACGAGCAGTACTTC	CASSLRTGYEQYF
.	TRBV6-5	few	TRBJ2-3	TGTGCCAGCAGTTACGGGGGAGCTCCGGTGGGCACAGATACGCAGTATTTT	CASSYGGAPVGTDTQYF
.	TRBV5-1	many	TRBJ2-3	TGCGCCAGCAGGGCGGACGTCGCCTTTGATACGCAGTATTTT	CASRADVAFDTQYF